This is a list of T cell receptor beta chains from one sample in a study of regulatory T cells in long-lasting Graves disease. TCRdb analysed the multiplex PCR reads with MiXCR anew, one entry per CDR3 protein. This sample has 400,000 to 500,000 distinct CDR3 sequences, with 12% to 15% found just once. This sample was also put to use in a study of T cells in Graves' hyperthyroidism and ophthalmopathy.

The sequencing here drew on peripheral blood mononuclear cells (PBMCs), taken at new diagnosis, from a patient treated with antithyroid drugs. These receptors originate from a woman aged 45-65 years with Graves disease. Each CDR3 is given with its conserved first and last residue. A D gene is named only where the DNA matches it firmly. A clone size is listed for some rows: how often the clone was seen (once, few, many), or a class if it is expanded.

j_call v_call clone_size d_call cdr3_aa cdr3_nt
TRBJ2-2 TRBV19 NA TRBD2 CASKVGEGTGELFF TGTGCCAGCAAAGTGGGGGAGGGCACCGGGGAGCTGTTTTTT
TRBJ2-3 TRBV27 NA TRBD2 CASTLAGATTDTQYF TGTGCCAGCACCCTAGCGGGAGCGACCACAGATACGCAGTATTTT
TRBJ2-5 TRBV7-9 many NA CASSFTGPETQYF TGTGCCAGCAGCTTTACAGGGCCGGAGACCCAGTACTTC
TRBJ2-5 TRBV7-9 many TRBD2 CASSSAGGFQETQYF TGTGCCAGCAGCTCCGCGGGAGGTTTCCAAGAGACCCAGTACTTC
TRBJ2-1 TRBV5-1 many NA CASSRDSYNEQFF TGCGCCAGCAGCCGGGACTCCTACAATGAGCAGTTCTTC
TRBJ2-3 TRBV5-1 NA TRBD2 CASSYGLAEDTQYF TGCGCCAGCAGCTACGGACTAGCGGAGGATACGCAGTATTTT
TRBJ1-2 TRBV28 many NA CASSPTQLPTVGYTF TGTGCCAGCAGTCCCACACAGCTTCCCACCGTTGGCTACACCTTC
TRBJ2-3 TRBV30 many TRBD2 CAWSVRWATSGNTDTQYF TGTGCCTGGAGTGTACGTTGGGCGACTAGCGGAAACACAGATACGCAGTATTTT
TRBJ2-5 TRBV10-3 few NA CAISDYQETQYF TGTGCCATCAGTGACTACCAAGAGACCCAGTACTTC
TRBJ2-3 TRBV2 NA TRBD2 CVSRETGTSGSSDTQYF TGTGTCAGCAGGGAAACCGGGACTAGCGGGAGTTCAGATACGCAGTATTTT
TRBJ1-2 TRBV27 many NA CASSSIRTGNLYGYTF TGTGCCAGCAGTTCTATTCGAACAGGGAACCTCTATGGCTACACCTTC
TRBJ2-1 TRBV2 many NA CASSEEESGRSYNEQFF TGTGCCAGCAGTGAAGAGGAGTCGGGGAGATCCTACAATGAGCAGTTCTTC
TRBJ2-7 TRBV6-2/TRBV6-3 many TRBD1 CASHRDRGNYEQYF TGTGCCAGCCACCGGGACAGGGGGAACTACGAGCAGTACTTC
TRBJ1-1 TRBV28 many TRBD1 CASSRSNRGNTEAFF TGTGCCAGCAGTCGCTCCAACAGGGGGAACACTGAAGCTTTCTTT
TRBJ2-2 TRBV19 few NA CASSISQVNTGELFF TGTGCCAGTAGTATAAGCCAGGTTAACACCGGGGAGCTGTTTTTT
TRBJ2-1 TRBV6-1 many TRBD2 CASSDRGRTSYNEQFF TGTGCCAGCAGTGATCGCGGGAGGACTTCCTACAATGAGCAGTTCTTC
TRBJ1-5 TRBV6-1 many NA CASSEALGELQPQHF TGTGCCAGCAGTGAAGCGCTGGGGGAGTTGCAGCCCCAGCATTTT
TRBJ1-2 TRBV10-3 many TRBD1 CAISATDRGIGYTF TGTGCCATCAGTGCCACAGACAGGGGGATTGGCTACACCTTC
TRBJ1-1 TRBV2 few TRBD1 CASSRQGVYNTEAFF TGTGCCAGCAGCCGACAGGGGGTATATAACACTGAAGCTTTCTTT
TRBJ2-1 TRBV18 few TRBD2 CASSPGVSSGWYNEQFF TGTGCCAGCTCACCAGGGGTGTCTAGCGGGTGGTACAATGAGCAGTTCTTC
TRBJ2-7 TRBV28 NA TRBD2 CASSLDSGLAGEQYF TGTGCCAGCAGTTTGGATTCGGGACTAGCGGGCGAGCAGTACTTC
TRBJ2-7 TRBV28 many TRBD1 CASSLSLAAGQGSYEQYF TGTGCCAGCAGTTTATCGTTAGCCGCCGGACAGGGCTCCTACGAGCAGTACTTC
TRBJ2-1 TRBV18 many NA CASSPKDEQFF TGTGCCAGCTCACCAAAGGATGAGCAGTTCTTC
TRBJ1-2 TRBV28 many TRBD1 CASSSPQGAGWVEGYTF TGTGCCAGCAGTTCCCCCCAGGGGGCCGGTTGGGTAGAGGGCTACACCTTC
TRBJ2-1 TRBV29-1 NA NA CSARTTGPNGEQFF TGCAGCGCCCGGACCACGGGGCCCAATGGTGAGCAGTTCTTC
TRBJ2-7 TRBV7-9 many NA CASSGLGTYEQYF TGTGCCAGCAGTGGTCTAGGCACCTACGAGCAGTACTTC
TRBJ2-7 TRBV3-1 NA NA CASSQVTGAGEQYF TGTGCCAGCAGCCAAGTGACCGGGGCCGGAGAGCAGTACTTC
TRBJ1-6 TRBV12-3/TRBV12-4 many TRBD1 CASRAPGQGNSPLHF TGTGCCAGCAGGGCCCCGGGACAGGGGAATTCACCCCTCCACTTT
TRBJ2-1 TRBV7-6 NA TRBD2 CASSLLAGISYNEQFF TGTGCCAGCAGCCTCCTAGCGGGTATTTCCTACAATGAGCAGTTCTTC